The rows below give T cell receptor beta chains drawn from one sample of a study of T cell repertoires in cytomegalovirus infection. TCRdb fed the reads into MiXCR, producing one record per CDR3 protein. The table records 100,000 to 150,000 distinct CDR3 sequences, more than 7% of them present only once. The specimen was PBMCs. These receptors all come from a human donor in good health (CMV status not recorded). Some clones in this sample may be carry-over from other donors' samples. Both conserved end residues are part of each CDR3. Fields, in order: J gene, V gene, D gene, clone size, CDR3 protein. D genes are given only for firm matches. Clone size appears in some rows only: once, few, many, or a class for an expanded clone.

J gene: TRBJ1-1
V gene: TRBV7-8
D gene: TRBD1
clone size: many
CDR3 protein: CASSLAVWTGASKTEAFF

J gene: TRBJ2-5
V gene: TRBV7-6
D gene: NA
clone size: NA
CDR3 protein: CASSLVSMGETQYF

J gene: TRBJ2-3
V gene: TRBV28
D gene: NA
clone size: few
CDR3 protein: CASSYGATDTQYF

J gene: TRBJ2-3
V gene: TRBV20-1
D gene: NA
clone size: NA
CDR3 protein: CSADGGTPTRNTQYF

J gene: TRBJ2-7
V gene: TRBV7-2
D gene: NA
clone size: medium-sized
CDR3 protein: CASASSYEQYF

J gene: TRBJ2-3
V gene: TRBV18
D gene: NA
clone size: NA
CDR3 protein: CASSPGTRGPDTQYF

J gene: TRBJ1-1
V gene: TRBV6-5
D gene: TRBD1
clone size: many
CDR3 protein: CATRDRAMNTEAFF

J gene: TRBJ2-5
V gene: TRBV24-1
D gene: NA
clone size: many
CDR3 protein: CATKDEQETQYF

J gene: TRBJ2-7
V gene: TRBV27
D gene: NA
clone size: NA
CDR3 protein: CASSKTPSYEQYF

J gene: TRBJ2-3
V gene: TRBV10-3
D gene: NA
clone size: many
CDR3 protein: CAIAKPGTDTQYF

J gene: TRBJ2-1
V gene: TRBV6-2/TRBV6-3
D gene: TRBD2
clone size: many
CDR3 protein: CASRAPSGGREQFF

J gene: TRBJ1-2
V gene: TRBV7-9
D gene: NA
clone size: many
CDR3 protein: CASSRFATANYGYTF

J gene: TRBJ2-6
V gene: TRBV9
D gene: TRBD1
clone size: NA
CDR3 protein: CASSRRGQGAGGANVLTF

J gene: TRBJ2-5
V gene: TRBV5-1
D gene: TRBD1
clone size: many
CDR3 protein: CASRLFGTGEETQYF

J gene: TRBJ2-7
V gene: TRBV7-9
D gene: TRBD1
clone size: many
CDR3 protein: CASIIGGSSSYEQYF

J gene: TRBJ1-1
V gene: TRBV12-3/TRBV12-4
D gene: NA
clone size: many
CDR3 protein: CASSWAVGTEAFF

J gene: TRBJ1-3
V gene: TRBV20-1
D gene: NA
clone size: NA
CDR3 protein: CSARDVGAVGNTIYF

J gene: TRBJ1-1
V gene: TRBV5-6
D gene: TRBD1
clone size: NA
CDR3 protein: CASSFRLRQGNTEAFF

J gene: TRBJ2-3
V gene: TRBV2
D gene: TRBD1
clone size: NA
CDR3 protein: CASSGDRAF

J gene: TRBJ2-7
V gene: TRBV20-1
D gene: TRBD1
clone size: NA
CDR3 protein: CSAGPPGGGEQYF

J gene: TRBJ2-5
V gene: TRBV11-2
D gene: NA
clone size: NA
CDR3 protein: CASGLDLQGGRETQYF

J gene: TRBJ1-5
V gene: TRBV7-2
D gene: TRBD1
clone size: many
CDR3 protein: CASSEQGGNNQPQHF